This T cell receptor (beta chain) originates from a study of T cell repertoires in cytomegalovirus infection. Study-level background: Both a matching HLA type and CMV infection were indicated by public TCR beta signatures.

Study-wide points: HLA-C-restricted CMV-specific TCR beta clonotypes prevailed in the ex vivo response. The cumulative frequency of public TCR beta families identified carriers of CMV plus the relevant HLA.

This clonotype was found many times. The antigen remains unidentified. MiXCR was run by TCRdb on the reads, yielding one entry per CDR3 protein. The sample yields fewer than 200,000 distinct CDR3 sequences, approximately 15% seen once. The sequence was collected from a human donor in good health (CMV status not recorded). Some clones in this sample may be carry-over from other donors' samples. The sequencing sample was made of PBMCs.

Here the CDR3 DNA reads TGTGCCAGCCGGGATCCCCTCTTTGCTGTAAACACTGAAGCTTTCTTT. Translation gives CASRDPLFAVNTEAFF. This sequence joins TRBV19 and TRBJ1-1; D not certain. CDR3 size: 16 residues. Trimming took off 9 bases at V and 2 bases at J, with 22 bases between the two ends. CDR1 is LNHDA, CDR2 SQIVND, per germline (reference sequence). Full variable domain (missing parts from reference TRBV19 and TRBJ1-1): DGGITQSPKYLFRKEGQNVTLSCEQNLNHDAMYWYRQDPGQGLRLIYYSQIVNDFQKGDIAEGYSVSREKKESFPLTVTSAQKNPTAFYLCASRDPLFAVNTEAFFGQGTRLTVV.